This T cell receptor beta chain was sequenced during a study of CD8+ T cells in alopecia areata. Overall study: Oral tofacitinib (5 to 10 mg twice daily) was administered to treated patients. Findings of the study overall: In scalp and blood during tofacitinib, many expanded lesional clones persisted.

Treatment indicated: oral pan-JAK inhibitor, 5-10 mg twice daily. The germline CDR1 and CDR2 sequences are SQVTM and ANQGSEA. The CDR3 consists of 16 residues. V gave up 4 bases and J gave up 4 bases, with 22 bases separating them. This clone was counted a single time. Its specificity is not known. Sequencing relied on a cDNA template that was reverse transcribed from extracted RNA. TCRdb keeps only in-frame clones here, not all; method: immunoSEQ multiplex PCR. The top ten hold around 3.2% of the sample, which has 150,000 to 250,000 clones, about three fifths seen once. The sequencing here drew on CD4+ T cells sorted from blood, taken at week 4, from a patient treated with tofacitinib. The receptor's source is a human donor with alopecia areata. The V call is TRBV29-1, the J call TRBJ2-5, with D possibly called TRBD1 or TRBD2 (5 bases each). CDR3 residues: CSVGGGGGEVRETQYF. The CDR3, as DNA: TGCAGCGTTGGAGGCGGTGGGGGAGAGGTTCGAGAGACCCAGTACTTC.